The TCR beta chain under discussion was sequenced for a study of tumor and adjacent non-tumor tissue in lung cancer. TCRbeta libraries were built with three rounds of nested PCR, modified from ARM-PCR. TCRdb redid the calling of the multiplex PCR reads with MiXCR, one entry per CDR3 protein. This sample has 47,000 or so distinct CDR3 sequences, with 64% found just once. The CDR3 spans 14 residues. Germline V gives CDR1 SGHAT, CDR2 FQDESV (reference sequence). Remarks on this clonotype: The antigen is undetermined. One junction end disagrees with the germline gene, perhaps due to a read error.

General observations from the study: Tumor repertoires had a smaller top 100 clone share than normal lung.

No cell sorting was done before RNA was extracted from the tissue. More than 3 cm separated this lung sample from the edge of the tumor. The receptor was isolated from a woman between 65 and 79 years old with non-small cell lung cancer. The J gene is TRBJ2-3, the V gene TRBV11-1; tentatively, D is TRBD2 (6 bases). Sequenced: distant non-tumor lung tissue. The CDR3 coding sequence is TGTGTCAGCAGTTTAGCCCCGGGACTTTATACGCAATATTTT. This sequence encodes CVSSLAPGLYTQYF. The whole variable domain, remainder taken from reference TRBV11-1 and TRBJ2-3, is EAEVAQSPRYKITEKSQAVAFWCDPISGHATLYWYRQILGQGPELLVQFQDESVVDDSQLPKDRFSAERLKGVDSTLKIQPAELGDSAMYLCVSSLAPGLYTQYFGPGTRLTVL.